This T cell receptor (beta chain) stems from a study of control samples from healthy donors and cancer patients. The repertoire was sequenced with immunoSEQ multiplex PCR; TCRdb's copy has only in-frame clones and lacks some. The sample consists of around 110,000 clones, about 88% of them appearing once. The trim removed 5 bases at V and 3 bases at J, leaving 4 bases unmatched. Germline CDR1 is WSHSY and CDR2 is SAAADI. There are 14 residues in the CDR3. Sequenced material: blood. V gene TRBV10-2 combines with J gene TRBJ2-3; 8 nucleotides line up with TRBD2. This TCR came from a woman between 65 and 79 years old in good health. The CDR3, as DNA: TGCGCCAGCAGTTTAGCGGGGATTACAGATACGCAGTATTTT. Its protein is CASSLAGITDTQYF.